This T cell receptor beta chain derives from a study of T cells in Graves' hyperthyroidism and ophthalmopathy (dated by TCRdb to between 2018 and 2021). With respect to the entire study: Peripheral blood samples were taken at initial diagnosis, before any treatment was given. To identify distinguishing TCR V-J signatures, a discovery cohort of around 100 patients was used, comprising some 45 with Graves' ophthalmopathy and around 60 with stable Graves' hyperthyroidism. Whether ophthalmopathy could be predicted prospectively was tested in an independent validation cohort made up of about 20 hyperthyroidism patients plus 17 patients who later progressed to ophthalmopathy. The approximately 100 discovery patients were randomly split 7:3 into training and test sets. Thyroid tissue and blood T-cell repertoires from more than five Graves' hyperthyroidism patients were also compared in the study. After blood sampling, hyperthyroidism patients were treated with methimazole at a starting dose of 30 mg daily, and ophthalmopathy patients were treated with high-dose intravenous methylprednisolone. The paper reports TCR Vbeta CDR3 sequencing of fewer than 150 peripheral blood samples: over 40 ophthalmopathy, about 75 hyperthyroidism and approximately 17 progressor patients.

The cysteine opens and the phenylalanine closes a CDR3 of 16 amino acids. Only CDR3 DNA remains: 48 bases, in frame from the first base. According to the germline V gene, CDR1 reads MDHEN and CDR2 reads SYDVKM. V trim: 8 bases; J trim: 3 bases; unmatched bases: 14. Moderately to severely active disease, a Clinical Activity Score of at least 3, a NOSPECS grade of at least 4, and a duration under 3 months were present in ophthalmopathy patients. Any patient with an uncontrolled infection, another autoimmune disease, pregnancy or lactation was excluded. Diagnoses were based on clinical symptoms, serum thyroxine and TRAb, thyroid ultrasound and orbital computed tomography. Ficoll-Paque density gradient centrifugation was used to isolate PBMCs from about 10 ml of fresh peripheral blood. Trizol reagent was used to extract total RNA, and RNA quality was then checked on an Agilent 2100 Bioanalyzer. Study-wide findings and limitations: Ophthalmopathy was separated from stable hyperthyroidism by a 13 V-J signature model, with around 88% sensitivity and roughly 81% specificity obtained in cross-validation and 80%/75% obtained in testing. Sample size was not statistically predetermined, and investigators were not blinded to group allocation. During validation, the model predicted progression to ophthalmopathy a median of approximately 6 months ahead of onset, with approximately 71% sensitivity and 72% to 80% specificity. Most expanded thyroid clonotypes (frequency above 0.001) were also detected in blood, suggesting blood repertoires may reflect thyroid immune responses.

TCR beta CDR3 regions were amplified from RNA transcripts. For the first round of RT-PCR on the TCR CDR3, the HTBI primer set was used together with the Qiagen OneStep RT-PCR kit. A second multiplex PCR round built the libraries, followed by size selection and purification. The libraries were sequenced on an Illumina HiSeq2000 using paired-end 100 bp reads. As for the authors' bioinformatics: SOAPnuke was used to process the raw data, removing reads that contained adapters or uncalled bases, had a mean Phred below 15, or lacked an exact match to the constant primer or identifier. High-quality paired reads were merged with COPE v1.2.5, and unique nucleotide sequences were defined as clonotypes. Clonotypes were aligned to IMGT TRBV, TRBD and TRBJ reference segments using MiTCR v1.1. Analysis was restricted to V-J combinations with a frequency above 0.0001, which covered roughly 99% of repertoires. A TCS score was defined as the ratio of F50 (clonal expansion) to E x V (chaos), with BLOSUM62-based TCRdist applied between CDR3 peptides within each V-J. Welch's t-statistics and random forest reduced around 550 V-J features to 13, which were used in a naive Bayes classifier (R e1071). The public reads were quality trimmed at Q25 with fastp and then assembled into clones with MiXCR by TCRdb, keeping productive beta chains. Merged by CDR3 protein, the rows form single entries marked with the most common genes and DNA. The authors' filters were not applied to this entry. The sample data list around 600,000 distinct CDR3 sequences, and 13% to 15% of these were observed just once. Of the sample, roughly an eighth is held by the ten largest clones.

At least ten counts were recorded for this clonotype. Its antigen has not been determined. No per-base quality is available; no much larger clone lies one base away. The receptor chain draws on TRBV28 and TRBJ2-7; 9 bases in the junction line up with TRBD2. Sequenced material: blood. This clonotype was obtained from a woman aged 45-59 years with Graves' ophthalmopathy. The CDR3 reads as follows: CASHQRRLAENYEQYF. The sequenced DNA is TGTGCCAGCCACCAGCGGAGACTAGCGGAAAACTACGAGCAGTACTTC.